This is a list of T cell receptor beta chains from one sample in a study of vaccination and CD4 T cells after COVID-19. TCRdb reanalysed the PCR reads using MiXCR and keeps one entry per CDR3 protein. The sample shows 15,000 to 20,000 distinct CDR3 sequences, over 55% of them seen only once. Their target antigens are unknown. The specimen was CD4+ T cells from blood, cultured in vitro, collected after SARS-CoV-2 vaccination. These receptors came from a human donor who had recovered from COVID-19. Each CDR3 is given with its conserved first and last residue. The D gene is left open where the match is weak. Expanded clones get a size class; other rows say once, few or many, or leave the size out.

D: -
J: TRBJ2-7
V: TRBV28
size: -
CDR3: CASRHSGSTYEQYF
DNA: TGTGCCAGCAGGCATAGCGGATCAACCTACGAGCAGTACTTC

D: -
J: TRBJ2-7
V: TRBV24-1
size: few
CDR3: CATSDPRDNSYEQYF
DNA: TGTGCCACCAGTGATCCAAGGGACAACTCCTACGAGCAGTACTTC

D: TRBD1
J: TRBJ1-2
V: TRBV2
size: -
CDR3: CASAGQGARGYTF
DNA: TGTGCCAGCGCCGGACAGGGGGCGCGTGGCTACACCTTC

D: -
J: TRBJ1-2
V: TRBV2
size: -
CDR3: CASSDRRSLLGYGYTF
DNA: TGTGCCAGCAGTGACAGACGCAGCCTATTAGGTTATGGCTACACCTTC

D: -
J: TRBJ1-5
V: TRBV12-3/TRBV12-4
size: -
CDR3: CASSAQVGQPQHF
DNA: TGTGCCAGCAGTGCCCAGGTGGGTCAGCCCCAGCATTTT

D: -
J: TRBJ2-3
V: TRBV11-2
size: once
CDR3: CASSPAWRTTDTQYF
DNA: TGTGCCAGCAGCCCCGCCTGGAGGACCACAGATACGCAGTATTTT

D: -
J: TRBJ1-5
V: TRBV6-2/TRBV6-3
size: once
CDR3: CASSFYDGNQPQHF
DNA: TGTGCCAGCAGTTTTTACGACGGCAATCAGCCCCAGCATTTT

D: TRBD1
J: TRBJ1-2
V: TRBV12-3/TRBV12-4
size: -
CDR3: CASSRSGQGTDGYTF
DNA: TGTGCCAGCAGCCGAAGTGGACAGGGTACTGATGGCTACACCTTC

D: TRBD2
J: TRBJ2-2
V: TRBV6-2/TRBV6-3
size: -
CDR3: CASTHASGKTGELFF
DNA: TGTGCCAGCACCCACGCTAGCGGGAAGACCGGGGAGCTGTTTTTT

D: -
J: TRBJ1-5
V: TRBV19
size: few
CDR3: CASSRTRSNQPQHF
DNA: TGTGCCAGCTCCAGGACAAGGAGCAATCAGCCCCAGCATTTT

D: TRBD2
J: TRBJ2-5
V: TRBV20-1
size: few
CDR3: CSANILAGRKETQYF
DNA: TGCAGTGCGAATATTCTAGCGGGAAGAAAAGAGACCCAGTACTTC

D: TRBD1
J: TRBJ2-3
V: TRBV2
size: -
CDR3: CASRRDSSSDTQYF
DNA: TGTGCCAGCAGGAGGGACAGTAGTTCAGATACGCAGTATTTT

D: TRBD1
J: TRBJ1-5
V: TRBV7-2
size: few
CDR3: CASSPGTGGASNQPQHF
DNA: TGTGCCAGCAGCCCGGGGACAGGGGGCGCGAGCAATCAGCCCCAGCATTTT

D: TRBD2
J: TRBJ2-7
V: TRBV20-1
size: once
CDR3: CSASGTSGTYEQYF
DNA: TGCAGTGCTAGTGGAACTAGCGGCACCTACGAGCAGTACTTC

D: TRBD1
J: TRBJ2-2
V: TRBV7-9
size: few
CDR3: CASSLRGPDTGELFF
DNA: TGTGCCAGCAGCTTAAGGGGGCCGGACACCGGGGAGCTGTTTTTT

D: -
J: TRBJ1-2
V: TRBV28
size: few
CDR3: CASSLLGFRGYTF
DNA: TGTGCCAGCAGTCTCTTAGGCTTCAGGGGATACACCTTC

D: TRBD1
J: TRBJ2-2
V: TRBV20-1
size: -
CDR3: CSARWDRGGTGELFF
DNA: TGCAGTGCTAGATGGGACAGGGGAGGCACCGGGGAGCTGTTTTTT

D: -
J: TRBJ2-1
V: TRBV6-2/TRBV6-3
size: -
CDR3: CASSQSSYNEQFF
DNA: TGTGCCAGCAGCCAGAGCTCCTACAATGAGCAGTTCTTC

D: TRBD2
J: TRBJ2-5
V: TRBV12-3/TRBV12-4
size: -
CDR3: CASSHSGRGETQYF
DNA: TGTGCCAGCAGTCACAGCGGGAGAGGCGAGACCCAGTACTTC

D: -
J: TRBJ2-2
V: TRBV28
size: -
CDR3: CASSLRERGAHGELFF
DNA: TGTGCCAGCAGTTTACGGGAAAGGGGCGCACACGGGGAGCTGTTTTTT

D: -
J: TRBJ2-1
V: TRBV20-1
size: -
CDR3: CSASVRVNSYNEQFF
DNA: TGCAGTGCTAGTGTCCGGGTCAACTCCTACAATGAGCAGTTCTTC

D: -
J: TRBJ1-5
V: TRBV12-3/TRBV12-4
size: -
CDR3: CASSSQFDRFLKPQHF
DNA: TGTGCCAGCAGTTCCCAATTCGACAGGTTCCTCAAGCCCCAGCATTTT

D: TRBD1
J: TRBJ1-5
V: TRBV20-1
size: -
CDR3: CSASLSTGSNQPQHF
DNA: TGCAGTGCTTCCCTCTCGACAGGGAGCAATCAGCCCCAGCATTTT

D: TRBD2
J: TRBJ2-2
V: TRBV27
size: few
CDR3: CASTPSRGGAGELFF
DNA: TGTGCCAGCACTCCCTCTCGGGGGGGAGCCGGGGAGCTGTTTTTT

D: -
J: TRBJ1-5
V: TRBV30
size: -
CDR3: CAWSRAPNQPQHF
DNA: TGTGCCTGGTCCCGGGCTCCCAATCAGCCCCAGCATTTT

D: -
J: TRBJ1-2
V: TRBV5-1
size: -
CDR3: CASSLLSSQGSGGYTF
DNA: TGCGCCAGCAGCTTATTGAGCTCACAGGGCTCGGGTGGCTACACCTTC

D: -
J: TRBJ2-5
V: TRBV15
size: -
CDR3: CATSPRAGAGETQYF
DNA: TGTGCCACCAGCCCGAGAGCCGGGGCGGGGGAGACCCAGTACTTC

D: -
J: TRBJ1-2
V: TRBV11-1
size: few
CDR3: CASSFGQGHYGYTF
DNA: TGTGCCAGCAGCTTTGGGCAGGGTCACTATGGCTACACCTTC

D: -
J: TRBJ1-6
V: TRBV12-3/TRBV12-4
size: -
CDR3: CASSLSGSYNSPLHF
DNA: TGTGCCAGCAGTTTATCAGGCTCCTATAATTCACCCCTCCACTTT

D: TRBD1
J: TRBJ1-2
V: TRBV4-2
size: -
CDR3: CASSQEPNQGGGGYTF
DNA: TGTGCCAGCAGCCAAGAGCCAAATCAGGGGGGAGGTGGCTACACCTTC

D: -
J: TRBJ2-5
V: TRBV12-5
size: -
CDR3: CASGLPTRQIQETQYF
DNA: TGTGCTAGTGGTTTGCCTACCAGACAGATACAAGAGACCCAGTACTTC

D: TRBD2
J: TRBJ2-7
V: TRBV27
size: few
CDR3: CASSKLAGGTYEQYF
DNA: TGTGCCAGCAGCAAACTTGCGGGAGGTACTTACGAGCAGTACTTC

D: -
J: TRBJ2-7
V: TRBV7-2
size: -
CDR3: CASSSHPAGYEQYF
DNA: TGTGCCAGCAGCTCACACCCGGCCGGATACGAGCAGTACTTC

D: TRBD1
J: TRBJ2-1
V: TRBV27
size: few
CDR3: CASSLGTEYNEQFF
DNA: TGTGCCAGCAGTTTAGGGACAGAATACAATGAGCAGTTCTTC

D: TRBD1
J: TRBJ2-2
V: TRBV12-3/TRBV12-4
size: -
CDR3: CASSITGQGNTGELFF
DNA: TGTGCCAGCAGTATAACGGGACAGGGGAACACCGGGGAGCTGTTTTTT

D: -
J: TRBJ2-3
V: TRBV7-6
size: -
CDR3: CASSRSGLSTDTQYF
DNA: TGTGCCAGCAGTCGCTCGGGATTATCAACAGATACGCAGTATTTT

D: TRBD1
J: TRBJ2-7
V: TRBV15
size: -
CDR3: CATSRGGTGLEQYF
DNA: TGTGCCACCAGCAGAGGCGGGACAGGCCTGGAGCAGTACTTC

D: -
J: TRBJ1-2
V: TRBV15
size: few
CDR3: CATSTRTVGRGYTF
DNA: TGTGCCACCAGCACTCGGACGGTTGGGAGGGGCTACACCTTC

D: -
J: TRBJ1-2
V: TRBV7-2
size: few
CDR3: CASSLAAGAYGYTF
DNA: TGTGCCAGCAGCTTAGCGGCAGGGGCCTATGGCTACACCTTC

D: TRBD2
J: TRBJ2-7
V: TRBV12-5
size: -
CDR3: CASAPRESGGFEQYF
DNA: TGTGCTAGTGCCCCCCGAGAGTCGGGGGGATTTGAGCAGTACTTC

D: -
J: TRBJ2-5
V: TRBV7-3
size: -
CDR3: CASSFGSQETQYF
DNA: TGTGCCAGCAGCTTCGGGTCACAAGAGACCCAGTACTTC

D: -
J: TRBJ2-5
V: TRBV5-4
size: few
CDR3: CASSYGRGETQYF
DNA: TGTGCCAGCAGCTACGGAAGAGGAGAGACCCAGTACTTC

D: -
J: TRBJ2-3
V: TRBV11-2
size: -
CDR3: CASSLVQGYDTQYF
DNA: TGTGCCAGCAGCTTAGTACAGGGATACGATACGCAGTATTTT